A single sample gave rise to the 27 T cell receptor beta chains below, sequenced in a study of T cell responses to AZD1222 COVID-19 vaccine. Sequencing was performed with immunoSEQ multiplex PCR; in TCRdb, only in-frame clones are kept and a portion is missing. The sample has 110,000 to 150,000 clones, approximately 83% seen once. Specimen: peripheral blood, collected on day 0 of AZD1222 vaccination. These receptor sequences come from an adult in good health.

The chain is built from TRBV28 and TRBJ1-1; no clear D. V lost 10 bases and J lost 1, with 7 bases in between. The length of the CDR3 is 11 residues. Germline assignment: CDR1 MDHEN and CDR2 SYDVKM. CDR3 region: CATHRNTEAFF. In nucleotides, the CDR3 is TGTGCCACCCATCGGAACACTGAAGCTTTCTTT.

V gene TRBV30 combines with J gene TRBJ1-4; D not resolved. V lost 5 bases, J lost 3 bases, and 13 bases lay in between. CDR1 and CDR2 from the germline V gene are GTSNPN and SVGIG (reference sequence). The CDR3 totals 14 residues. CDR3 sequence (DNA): TGTGCCTGGGGTCAACAGTTGGCTAATGAAAAACTGTTTTTT. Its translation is CAWGQQLANEKLFF.

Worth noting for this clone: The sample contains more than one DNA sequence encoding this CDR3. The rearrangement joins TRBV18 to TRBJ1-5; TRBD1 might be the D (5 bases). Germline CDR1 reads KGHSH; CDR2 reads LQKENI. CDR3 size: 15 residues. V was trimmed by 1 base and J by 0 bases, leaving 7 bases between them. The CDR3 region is CASSPLQDSNQPQHF. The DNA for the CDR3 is TGTGCCAGCTCACCACTACAGGATAGCAATCAGCCCCAGCATTTT.

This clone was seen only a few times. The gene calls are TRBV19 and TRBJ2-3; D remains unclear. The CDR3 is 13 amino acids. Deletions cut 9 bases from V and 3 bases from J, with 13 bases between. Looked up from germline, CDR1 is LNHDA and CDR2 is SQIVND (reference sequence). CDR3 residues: CASASSITDTQYF. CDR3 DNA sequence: TGTGCCAGCGCGTCGAGCATAACAGATACGCAGTATTTT. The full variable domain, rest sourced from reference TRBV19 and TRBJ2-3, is DGGITQSPKYLFRKEGQNVTLSCEQNLNHDAMYWYRQDPGQGLRLIYYSQIVNDFQKGDIAEGYSVSREKKESFPLTVTSAQKNPTAFYLCASASSITDTQYFGPGTRLTVL.

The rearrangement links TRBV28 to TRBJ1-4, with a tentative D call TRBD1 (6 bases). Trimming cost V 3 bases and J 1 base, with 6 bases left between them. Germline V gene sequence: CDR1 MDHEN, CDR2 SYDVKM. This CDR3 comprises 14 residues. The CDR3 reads CASSFRGTNEKLFF. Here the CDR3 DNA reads TGTGCCAGCAGTTTCAGGGGAACTAATGAAAAACTGTTTTTT. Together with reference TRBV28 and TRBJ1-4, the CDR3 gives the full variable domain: DVKVTQSSRYLVKRTGEKVFLECVQDMDHENMFWYRQDPGLGLRLIYFSYDVKMKEKGDIPEGYSVSREKKERFSLILESASTNQTSMYLCASSFRGTNEKLFFGSGTQLSVL.

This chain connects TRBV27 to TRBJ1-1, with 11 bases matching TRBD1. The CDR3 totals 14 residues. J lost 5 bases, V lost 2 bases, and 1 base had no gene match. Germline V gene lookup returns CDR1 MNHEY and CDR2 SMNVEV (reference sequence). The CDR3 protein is CASSLGDRGTEAFF. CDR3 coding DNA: TGTGCCAGCAGTTTAGGGGACAGGGGGACTGAAGCTTTCTTT.

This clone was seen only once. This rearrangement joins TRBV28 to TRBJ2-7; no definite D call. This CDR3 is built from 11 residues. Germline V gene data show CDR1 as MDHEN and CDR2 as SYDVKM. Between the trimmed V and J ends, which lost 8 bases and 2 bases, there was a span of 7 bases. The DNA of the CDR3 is TGTGCCAGCGGCAGCCCCTACGAGCAGTACTTC. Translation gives CASGSPYEQYF. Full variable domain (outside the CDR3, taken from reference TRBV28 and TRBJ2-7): DVKVTQSSRYLVKRTGEKVFLECVQDMDHENMFWYRQDPGLGLRLIYFSYDVKMKEKGDIPEGYSVSREKKERFSLILESASTNQTSMYLCASGSPYEQYFGPGTRLTVT.

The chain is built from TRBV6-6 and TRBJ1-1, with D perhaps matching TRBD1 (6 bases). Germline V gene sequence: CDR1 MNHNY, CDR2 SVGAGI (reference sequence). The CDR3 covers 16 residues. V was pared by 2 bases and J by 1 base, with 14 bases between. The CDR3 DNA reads TGTGCCAGCAGTTACGGTACGGGGGCGAGGAACACTGAAGCTTTCTTT. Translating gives CASSYGTGARNTEAFF.

In DNA form, the CDR3 reads TGCGCCAGCCGAAACTCCGGGGGGAACACCGGGGAGCTGTTTTTT. Its protein is CASRNSGGNTGELFF. The chain is built from TRBV4-1 and TRBJ2-2, with D perhaps matching TRBD2 (6 bases). The CDR3 sequence is 15 residues long. Germline V CDR1 and CDR2: MGHRA, YSYEKL. The V gene lost 8 bases and the J gene lost 1 base, with 14 bases spanning the gap.

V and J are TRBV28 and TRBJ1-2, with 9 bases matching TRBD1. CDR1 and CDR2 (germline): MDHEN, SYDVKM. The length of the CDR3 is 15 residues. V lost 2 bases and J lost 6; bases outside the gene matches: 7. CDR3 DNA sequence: TGTGCCAGCAGTTTAGGGGGACAGGGAAGGGATGGCTACACCTTC. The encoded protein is CASSLGGQGRDGYTF.

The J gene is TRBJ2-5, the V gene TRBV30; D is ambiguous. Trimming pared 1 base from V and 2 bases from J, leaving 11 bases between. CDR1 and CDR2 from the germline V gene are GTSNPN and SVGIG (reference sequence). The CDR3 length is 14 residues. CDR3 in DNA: TGTGCCTGGAGTGGCGGCCCATATCAAGAGACCCAGTACTTC. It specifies CAWSGGPYQETQYF.

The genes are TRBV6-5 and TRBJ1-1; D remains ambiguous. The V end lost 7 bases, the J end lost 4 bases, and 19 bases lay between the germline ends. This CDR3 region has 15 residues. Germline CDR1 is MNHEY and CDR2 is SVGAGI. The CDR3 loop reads CASTSSGPRGTEAFF. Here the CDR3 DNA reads TGTGCCAGCACCTCCTCTGGGCCCCGGGGCACTGAAGCTTTCTTT.

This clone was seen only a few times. The CDR3 nucleotides read TGTGCCACCAACACACGGCTTGGGAACTATGGCTACACCTTC. Its protein product is CATNTRLGNYGYTF. V and J are TRBV15 and TRBJ1-2, with D uncertain. Trimming pared 7 bases from V and 2 bases from J, leaving 14 bases between. This CDR3 spans 14 amino acids. Germline V gene sequence: CDR1 LNHNV, CDR2 YYDKDF (reference sequence). The entire variable domain, with the rest obtained from reference TRBV15 and TRBJ1-2, is as follows: DAMVIQNPRYQVTQFGKPVTLSCSQTLNHNVMYWYQQKSSQAPKLLFHYYDKDFNNEADTPDNFQSRRPNTSFCFLDIRSPGLGDTAMYLCATNTRLGNYGYTFGSGTRLTVV.

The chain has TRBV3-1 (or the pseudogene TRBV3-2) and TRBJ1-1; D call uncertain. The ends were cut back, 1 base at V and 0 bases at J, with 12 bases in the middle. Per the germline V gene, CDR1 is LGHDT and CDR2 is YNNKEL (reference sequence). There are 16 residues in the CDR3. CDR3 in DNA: TGTGCCAGCAGCCAAGCCATGGCGTTTATGAACACTGAAGCTTTCTTT. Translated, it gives CASSQAMAFMNTEAFF.

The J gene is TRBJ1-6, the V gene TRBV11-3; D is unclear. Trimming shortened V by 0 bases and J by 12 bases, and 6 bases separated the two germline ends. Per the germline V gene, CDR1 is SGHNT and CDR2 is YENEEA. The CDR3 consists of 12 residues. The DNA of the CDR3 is TGTGCCAGCAGCTTAGACCGGGGACCCCTCCACTTT. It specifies CASSLDRGPLHF.

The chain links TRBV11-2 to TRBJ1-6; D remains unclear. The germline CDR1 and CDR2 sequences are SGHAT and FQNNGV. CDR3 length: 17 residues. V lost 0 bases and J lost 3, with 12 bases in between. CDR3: CASSLDLSSLYNSPLHF. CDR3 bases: TGTGCCAGCAGCTTAGATCTAAGCTCACTCTATAATTCACCCCTCCACTTT.

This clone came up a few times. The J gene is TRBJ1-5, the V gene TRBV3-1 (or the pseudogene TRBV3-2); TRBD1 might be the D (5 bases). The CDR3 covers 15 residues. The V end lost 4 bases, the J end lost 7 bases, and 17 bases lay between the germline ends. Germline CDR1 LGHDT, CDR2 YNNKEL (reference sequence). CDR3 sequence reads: CASSLGIGPGQPQHF. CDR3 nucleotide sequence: TGTGCCAGCAGCCTCGGCATAGGGCCAGGGCAGCCCCAGCATTTT.

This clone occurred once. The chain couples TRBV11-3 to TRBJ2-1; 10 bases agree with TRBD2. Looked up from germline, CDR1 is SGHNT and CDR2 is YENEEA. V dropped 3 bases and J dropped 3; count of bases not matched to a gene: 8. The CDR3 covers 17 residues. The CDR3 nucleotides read TGTGCCAGCAGCTTCACGCCTTCTAGCGGGAGCTACAATGAGCAGTTCTTC. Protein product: CASSFTPSSGSYNEQFF.

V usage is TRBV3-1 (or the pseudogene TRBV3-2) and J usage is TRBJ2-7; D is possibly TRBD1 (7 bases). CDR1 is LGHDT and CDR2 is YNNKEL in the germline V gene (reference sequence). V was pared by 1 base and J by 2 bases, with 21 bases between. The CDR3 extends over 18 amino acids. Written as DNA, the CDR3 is TGTGCCAGCAGCCAAGGAACCCTCCGACAGGGAGGAGCCTACGAGCAGTACTTC. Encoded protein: CASSQGTLRQGGAYEQYF.

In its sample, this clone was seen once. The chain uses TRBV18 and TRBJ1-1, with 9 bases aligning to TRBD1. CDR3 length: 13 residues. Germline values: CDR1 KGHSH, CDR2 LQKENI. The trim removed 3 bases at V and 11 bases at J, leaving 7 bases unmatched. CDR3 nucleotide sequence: TGTGCCAGCTCACCCCCTACAGGGGGCCATGCTTTCTTT. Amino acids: CASSPPTGGHAFF.

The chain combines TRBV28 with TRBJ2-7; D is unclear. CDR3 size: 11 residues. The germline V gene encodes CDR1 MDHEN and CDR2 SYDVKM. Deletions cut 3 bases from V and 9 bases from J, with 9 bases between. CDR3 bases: TGTGCCAGCAGTTTCCAGGCGCGGCAGTACTTC. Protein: CASSFQARQYF.

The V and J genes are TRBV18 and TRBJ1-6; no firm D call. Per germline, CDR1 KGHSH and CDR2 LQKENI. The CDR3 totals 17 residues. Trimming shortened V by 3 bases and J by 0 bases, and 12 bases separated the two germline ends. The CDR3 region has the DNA TGTGCCAGCTCACCGGAGCCCCTGAGCTCCTATAATTCACCCCTCCACTTT. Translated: CASSPEPLSSYNSPLHF.

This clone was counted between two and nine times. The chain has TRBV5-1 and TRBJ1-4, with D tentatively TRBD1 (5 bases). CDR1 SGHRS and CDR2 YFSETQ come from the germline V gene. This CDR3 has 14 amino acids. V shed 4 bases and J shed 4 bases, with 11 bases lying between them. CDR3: CASSNAQGNEKLFF. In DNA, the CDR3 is TGCGCCAGCAGCAACGCGCAGGGTAATGAAAAACTGTTTTTT.

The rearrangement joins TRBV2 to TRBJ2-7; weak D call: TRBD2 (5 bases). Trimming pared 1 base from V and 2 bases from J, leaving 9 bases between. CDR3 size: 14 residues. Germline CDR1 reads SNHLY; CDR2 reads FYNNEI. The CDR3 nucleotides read TGTGCCAGCAGTGAAGGGCGGGTTGCCTACGAGCAGTACTTC. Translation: CASSEGRVAYEQYF.

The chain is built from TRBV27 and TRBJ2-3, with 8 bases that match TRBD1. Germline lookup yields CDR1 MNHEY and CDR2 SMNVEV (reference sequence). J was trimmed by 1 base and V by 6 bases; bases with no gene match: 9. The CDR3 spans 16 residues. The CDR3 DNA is TGTGCCAGCAGAACCCTGACAGGGGTTGGCACAGATACGCAGTATTTT. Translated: CASRTLTGVGTDTQYF.

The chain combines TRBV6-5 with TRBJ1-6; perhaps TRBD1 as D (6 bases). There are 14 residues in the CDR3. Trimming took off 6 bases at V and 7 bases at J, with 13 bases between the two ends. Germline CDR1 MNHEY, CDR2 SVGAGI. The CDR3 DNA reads TGTGCCAGCAGCCGGGGGGCAGAGAATTCACCCCTCCACTTT. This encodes CASSRGAENSPLHF.

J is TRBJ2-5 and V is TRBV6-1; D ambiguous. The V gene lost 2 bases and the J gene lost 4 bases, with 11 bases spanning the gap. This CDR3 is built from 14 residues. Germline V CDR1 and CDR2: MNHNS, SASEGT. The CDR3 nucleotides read TGTGCCAGCAGTGAACCCTCTCGAGGAGAGACCCAGTACTTC. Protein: CASSEPSRGETQYF.